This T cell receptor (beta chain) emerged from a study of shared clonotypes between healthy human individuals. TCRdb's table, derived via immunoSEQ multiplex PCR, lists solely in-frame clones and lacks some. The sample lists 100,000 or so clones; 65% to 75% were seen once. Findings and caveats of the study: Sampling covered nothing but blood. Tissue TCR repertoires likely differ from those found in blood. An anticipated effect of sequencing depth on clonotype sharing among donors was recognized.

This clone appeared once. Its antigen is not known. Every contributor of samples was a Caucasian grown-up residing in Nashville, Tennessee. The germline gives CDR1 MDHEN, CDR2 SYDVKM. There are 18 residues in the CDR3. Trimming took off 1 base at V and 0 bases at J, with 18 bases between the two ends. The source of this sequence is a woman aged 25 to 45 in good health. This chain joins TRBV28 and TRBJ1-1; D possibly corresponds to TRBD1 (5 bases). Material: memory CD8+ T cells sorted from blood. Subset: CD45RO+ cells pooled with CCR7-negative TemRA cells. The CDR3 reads CASSLSVWEQAMNTEAFF. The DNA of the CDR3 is TGTGCCAGCAGTTTATCGGTGTGGGAACAGGCCATGAACACTGAAGCTTTCTTT.